This TCR beta chain was captured by sequencing in a study of T cells in localized non-small cell lung cancer. Study conclusions and caveats: Tumor showed lower T cell clonality than uninvolved adjacent lung, where it was highest. Turning up in adjacent lung were a median around 50 of the top 100 tumor clones.

As concerns this clone: As yet, its antigen is unknown.

This CDR3 contains 15 residues. Deletions cut 8 bases from V and 2 bases from J, with 19 bases between. Germline V gives CDR1 MNHEY, CDR2 SVGAGI. This table comes from immunoSEQ multiplex PCR, and its TCRdb copy is limited to in-frame clones, with some not included. The data contain about 36,000 clones, roughly 87% of them singletons. The chain employs TRBV6-5 and TRBJ2-7, with D perhaps matching TRBD1 or TRBD2 (5 bases each). Sample: peripheral blood, taken before any cancer treatment. This TCR came from a woman aged 35-75 years with stage I lung adenocarcinoma. CDR3 bases: TGTGCCAGCGGACTCGGGCCAGGGATCCCCTACGAGCAGTACTTC. The encoded protein is CASGLGPGIPYEQYF.